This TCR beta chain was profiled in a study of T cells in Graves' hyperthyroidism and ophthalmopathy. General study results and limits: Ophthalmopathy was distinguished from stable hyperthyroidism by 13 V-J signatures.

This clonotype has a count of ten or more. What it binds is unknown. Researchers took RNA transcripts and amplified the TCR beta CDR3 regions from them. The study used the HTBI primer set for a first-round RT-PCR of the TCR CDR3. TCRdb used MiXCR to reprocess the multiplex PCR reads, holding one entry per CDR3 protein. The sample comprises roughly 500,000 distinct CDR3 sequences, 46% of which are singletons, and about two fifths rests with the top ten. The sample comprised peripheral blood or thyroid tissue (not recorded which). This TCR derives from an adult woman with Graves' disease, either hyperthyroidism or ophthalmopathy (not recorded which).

The CDR3: CASSVEEGNTEAFF. The DNA for the CDR3 is TGTGCCAGCAGCGTAGAAGAGGGTAACACTGAAGCTTTCTTT. The chain recombines TRBV9 with TRBJ1-1; no definite D call. Trimming removed 0 bases at V and 2 bases at J, with 8 bases between. The V gene's germline CDR1 is SGDLS and CDR2 YYNGEE. The CDR3 has 14 residues.